This T cell receptor beta chain was profiled in a study of post-analysis software for immune sequencing data. In the study overall: Relapsing-remitting, secondary progressive and progressive-relapsing multiple sclerosis courses were included.

This clonotype was detected ten times or more. Its antigen is not identified. Unique molecular identifiers were carried by the TCR beta cDNA libraries. Once roughly 0.9 to 10 million T cells were used, a few hundred thousand cDNA molecules resulted. TCRdb processed the PCR reads anew with MiXCR; each CDR3 protein has one entry. The data show over 150,000 distinct CDR3 sequences, with around 30% seen just once and roughly 1.6% held by the top ten. Points from the study as a whole: The authors found that F measure strongly co-clustered same-batch samples. The study found significantly lower normalized Chao1 diversity in multiple sclerosis patients than in controls. Included in a set of roughly five TRBV segments more frequent in patients than controls were TRBV5-6, TRBV5-1 and TRBV20-1.

V was clipped by 5 bases and J by 3 bases, with 7 bases between them. In germline, CDR1 is SQVTM, CDR2 ANQGSEA. The CDR3 is made up of 11 amino acids. The chain carries TRBV29-1 and TRBJ1-1; no reliable D call. Sequenced sample: blood. This sequence was found in a girl between 10 and 17 years old with multiple sclerosis. This CDR3 reads CSVLDDTEAFF. DNA of the CDR3: TGCAGCGTTTTAGACGACACTGAAGCTTTCTTT.